These 14 T cell receptor beta chains were all obtained from the same sample, sequenced in a study of beta chain features in type 1 diabetes. General study findings and limits: In every one of the four CD4+ subsets, TCRB CDR3s were moderately but significantly shorter in Type 1 diabetes patients.

The sequenced template was cDNA made from the entire isolated RNA. The method was immunoSEQ multiplex PCR; TCRdb's version includes in-frame clones alone and lacks a portion of them. The table shows roughly 340,000 clones, with approximately 12% occurring only once. No antigen is known for these receptors. Sequencing was carried out using naive CD4+ T cells from blood. Every receptor here comes from a woman younger than 30 with type 1 diabetes.

This clone was detected a few times. This chain links TRBV2 with TRBJ2-2; 7 positions agree with TRBD1. Germline V gene lookup returns CDR1 SNHLY and CDR2 FYNNEI. With 7 bases clipped from V and 7 bases from J, the junction kept 6 bases outside the gene matches. The length of the CDR3 is 13 residues. The CDR3 reads CASKVGGRGELFF. The CDR3 DNA sequence: TGTGCCAGCAAAGTAGGGGGCCGCGGGGAGCTGTTTTTT.

This clone has more than one count but fewer than ten. The chain has TRBV7-9 and TRBJ1-2; a possible D gene is TRBD1 (6 bases). Trimming took 4 bases from V and 5 from J, leaving 14 bases between them. Germline-derived CDR1 and CDR2 are SEHNR and FQNEAQ (reference sequence). CDR3 length: 14 amino acids. As DNA, the CDR3 is TGTGCCAGCAGCTCGGAACCCGGGACATATGGCTACACCTTC. Protein product: CASSSEPGTYGYTF.

This chain joins TRBV28 and TRBJ2-1; 9 bases are shared with TRBD1. Trimming at V came to 6 bases and at J to 9 bases, leaving 12 bases not matched to a gene. Germline loops: CDR1 MDHEN, CDR2 SYDVKM. This CDR3 has 15 residues. The CDR3 spells CASRDRGSIVGEQFF. CDR3 in DNA: TGTGCCAGCAGGGACAGGGGATCCATCGTAGGTGAGCAGTTCTTC.

This clone was observed a handful of times. V usage is TRBV5-6 and J usage is TRBJ2-1; D might be TRBD2 (5 bases). Germline lookup yields CDR1 SGHDT and CDR2 YYEEEE. The CDR3 consists of 14 residues. Trimming stripped 1 base from V and 7 bases from J, with 12 bases between. The CDR3 loop reads CASSLTPGGNEQFF. The CDR3 nucleotides read TGTGCCAGCAGCTTGACCCCGGGCGGGAATGAGCAGTTCTTC.

This clone was found a few times. The rearrangement joins TRBV28 to TRBJ1-2; the match to TRBD1 covers 9 bases. The trim removed 3 bases at V and 6 bases at J, leaving 2 bases unmatched. The germline V gene encodes CDR1 MDHEN and CDR2 SYDVKM. This CDR3 region has 13 residues. CDR3 bases: TGTGCCAGCAGTTTGGGACAGGGAAATGGCTACACCTTC. Translation: CASSLGQGNGYTF.

This clone was detected a few times. V gene TRBV4-1 combines with J gene TRBJ2-3; TRBD2 matches at 9 bases. From germline, CDR1 is MGHRA and CDR2 YSYEKL. The CDR3 is 18 residues long. J lost 2 bases, V lost 3 bases, and 12 bases had no gene match. In DNA, the CDR3 is TGCGCCAGCAGCCAGTCCTTACTAGCGGGTAACCCCACAGATACGCAGTATTTT. This encodes CASSQSLLAGNPTDTQYF.

V is TRBV27 and J is TRBJ2-1; TRBD2 matches at 8 bases. The CDR3 extends over 18 amino acids. CDR1 and CDR2 from the germline V gene are MNHEY and SMNVEV (reference sequence). Germline trimming cut 2 bases from V and 7 bases from J; bases unmatched to any gene: 16. CDR3: CASSLEGRVAGRINEQFF. Written as DNA, the CDR3 is TGTGCCAGCAGTTTAGAAGGCCGGGTAGCGGGAAGGATAAATGAGCAGTTCTTC.

This clone was detected a few times. The chain carries TRBV29-1 and TRBJ1-4; a possible D gene is TRBD1 (6 bases). V was pared by 7 bases and J by 4 bases, with 13 bases between. The CDR3 length is 13 residues. The germline CDR1 and CDR2 sequences are SQVTM and ANQGSEA. The CDR3 DNA is TGCAGCGCAACTGGACAGTTTAATGAAAAACTGTTTTTT. Residues: CSATGQFNEKLFF.

The rearrangement links TRBV7-3 to TRBJ2-5; possibly TRBD2 for D (7 bases). The CDR3 contains 16 residues. Looked up from germline, CDR1 is SGHTA and CDR2 is FQGTGA. Trimming removed 1 base at V and 1 base at J, with 13 bases between. For the CDR3, the DNA is TGTGCCAGCAGCTTAATGGGGGGGCAACTCCAAGAGACCCAGTACTTC. It codes for CASSLMGGQLQETQYF.

V and J are TRBV19 and TRBJ1-1, with D uncertain. The CDR3 is 11 residues long. Germline V gene sequence: CDR1 LNHDA, CDR2 SQIVND (reference sequence). Deletions cut 3 bases from V and 6 bases from J, with 5 bases between. This CDR3 is CASSIGSEAFF. CDR3 nucleotides: TGTGCCAGTAGTATCGGGTCTGAAGCTTTCTTT.

This clone was observed a handful of times. The V call is TRBV11-3, the J call TRBJ2-3; 15 bases map to TRBD2. The CDR3 sequence is 17 residues long. Unmatched junction bases numbered 6, after V lost 5 bases and J lost 3 bases. Germline lookup yields CDR1 SGHNT and CDR2 YENEEA. This chain's CDR3 is CASSAGLAGGGTDTQYF. Written as DNA, the CDR3 is TGTGCCAGCAGCGCGGGACTAGCGGGAGGTGGGACAGATACGCAGTATTTT.

This clone was seen only a few times. This chain connects TRBV9 to TRBJ2-2, with 9 bases matching TRBD2. The CDR3 spans 16 residues. V gave up 1 base and J gave up 4 bases; unmatched junction bases: 5. CDR1 is SGDLS and CDR2 is YYNGEE in the germline V gene. The DNA of the CDR3 is TGTGCCAGCAGCGTACCCAGACTAGCGGCCACCGGGGAGCTGTTTTTT. The encoded protein is CASSVPRLAATGELFF.

The rearrangement joins TRBV4-3 to TRBJ2-3; 16 bases line up with TRBD2. The CDR3 has 18 amino acids. From germline, CDR1 is LGHNA and CDR2 YSLEER. V shed 4 bases and J 1 base; nucleotides not matched to a gene: 5. The CDR3 nucleotides are TGCGCCAGCAGCCTTGGGACTAGCGGGAGGGGGGGCACAGATACGCAGTATTTT. Protein: CASSLGTSGRGGTDTQYF.

This clone was observed a handful of times. The chain carries TRBV2 and TRBJ2-2, with D possibly matching TRBD1 (5 bases). The CDR3 length is 17 residues. Deletions cut 8 bases from V and 5 bases from J, with 24 bases between. Germline V gives CDR1 SNHLY, CDR2 FYNNEI. CDR3 sequence (DNA): TGTGCCAGCTCACGTCGATGGGCAGGGAAGGGAACCGGGGAGCTGTTTTTT. Its protein is CASSRRWAGKGTGELFF. Supplemented by reference TRBV2 and TRBJ2-2, the full variable domain reads EPEVTQTPSHQVTQMGQEVILRCVPISNHLYFYWYRQILGQKVEFLVSFYNNEISEKSEIFDDQFSVERPDGSNFTLKIRSTKLEDSAMYFCASSRRWAGKGTGELFFGEGSRLTVL.